The clone carrying this T cell receptor beta chain was found a few times. This record comes from a study of T-cell reconstitution after alpha-beta-depleted transplantation in children. Molecular barcoding with unique molecular identifiers was used for the TCRbeta library. TCRdb independently ran MiXCR on the PCR reads; one entry per CDR3 protein. The sample contains approximately 340,000 distinct CDR3 sequences, 10% to 13% of which appear only once. The sequencing used PBMCs from the stem cell graft donor, collected from the stem cell graft. This TCR came from a human donor who donated a stem cell graft to a child with acute lymphoblastic leukemia.

The CDR3 DNA reads TGTGCCAGTACTCATTCTCCGGGACACCAGCACGGGGAGCTGTTTTTT. This codes for CASTHSPGHQHGELFF. The chain employs TRBV19 and TRBJ2-2, with a tentative D call TRBD1 (6 bases). The germline V and J ends were trimmed by 7 bases and 7 bases, with 22 bases remaining between them. Germline CDR1 is LNHDA and CDR2 is SQIVND (reference sequence). The CDR3 spans 16 residues.